This T cell receptor (beta chain) comes out of a study of blood T cell repertoires in COVID-19. V lost 0 bases and J lost 4; bases outside the gene matches: 5. In germline, CDR1 is SGHKS, CDR2 YYEKEE (reference sequence). The CDR3 extends over 15 amino acids. As processed by the authors: How many nucleated cells were present was estimated from reference gene primer amplification. Profiling relied on immunoSEQ multiplex PCR, and the TCRdb table lists in-frame clones only, not all of them. That table supplies the V and J calls and clone size; D and trimming were determined from the DNA. The profile shows fewer than 150,000 clones, 84% of them singletons.

Material for sequencing was PBMCs or T cells enriched from blood (not recorded which). The TCR sequence derives from a man aged 45-60 years in a cohort exposed to, infected with or recovered from COVID-19 (not recorded which). The genes are TRBV5-5 and TRBJ1-2, with 8 positions matching TRBD1. CDR3: CASSLAITGGYGYTF. The CDR3 bases are TGTGCCAGCAGCTTGGCTATTACAGGGGGCTATGGCTACACCTTC.